This entry describes one T cell receptor beta chain. Its antigen is currently unknown. This sample is drawn from a study of siplizumab effects on memory and regulatory T cells. Method: immunoSEQ multiplex PCR; TCRdb's copy keeps in-frame clones and lacks some. The repertoire holds more than 75,000 clones, with 96% as singletons. Germline loops: CDR1 SGHNT, CDR2 YYREEE (reference sequence). The CDR3 sequence is 16 residues long. V lost 4 bases to trimming and J lost 0 bases, with 15 bases between them. General observations from the study: Naive T cells apparently outstripped memory cells in diversity and seemed major alloresponse contributors. Siplizumab significantly lowered the alloreactive sequences that could be traced to unstimulated CD4+ memory cells. The Treg-derived share of mappable alloreactive CD4+ clones averaged roughly 70% with siplizumab and over 25% in controls. The alloreactive clones that mapped to unstimulated subsets made up only a minor fraction.

This receptor was obtained from a human donor in good health. V gene TRBV5-4 combines with J gene TRBJ2-3; the D is unclear. The sequenced sample was naive CD4+ T cells sorted from blood. Written as DNA, the CDR3 is TGTGCCAGCAGCACCGGGCCTATGGGGAGCACAGATACGCAGTATTTT. This codes for CASSTGPMGSTDTQYF.